This TCR beta chain derives from a study of TIL therapy for anti-PD-1-resistant metastatic lung cancer. Notes on the study in general: TIL cultures after expansion showed higher clonality and lower diversity than baseline tumor (median about 6% vs 30%).

The sample holds a few counts of this clone. The antigen remains unidentified. Losses at the gene ends were 4 bases for V and 2 bases for J; bases not matched to a gene: 5. Looked up from germline, CDR1 is SGHDT and CDR2 is YYEEEE. This CDR3 region has 14 residues. Sample time point: pre-treatment sample, taken before nivolumab and TIL therapy. Most excised metastases sampled were pleural nodules or supraclavicular lymph nodes. The libraries were made with immunoSEQ v3. Measured with immunoSEQ multiplex PCR; TCRdb has only the in-frame clones, and not every one. The sample consists of 20,000 to 30,000 clones, 55% to 75% of them appearing once.

Sequenced material: tumor tissue, taken at baseline. This TCR came from a person between 25 and 80 years old with non-small cell lung cancer. The chain uses TRBV5-6 and TRBJ2-7; 8 positions agree with TRBD2. The CDR3 sequence: CASSRGLAPYEQYF. DNA for the CDR3: TGTGCCAGCAGCCGAGGACTAGCACCCTACGAGCAGTACTTC. Together with reference TRBV5-6 and TRBJ2-7, the CDR3 gives the full variable domain: DAGVTQSPTHLIKTRGQQVTLRCSPKSGHDTVSWYQQALGQGPQFIFQYYEEEERQRGNFPDRFSGHQFPNYSSELNVNALLLGDSALYLCASSRGLAPYEQYFGPGTRLTVT.